The 23 T cell receptor beta chains given below trace back to one sample, sequenced in a study of breast tumors, draining lymph nodes, adjacent tissues (dated by TCRdb to 2016 to 2017). Libraries were prepared through multiplex PCR. The data were produced on an Illumina HiSeq 2000. TCRdb's own reprocessing of the public reads used fastp at Q25 and MiXCR and kept productive beta chains. Every entry covers one CDR3 protein and lists the most common genes and DNA from its rows. This sample gives some 140,000 distinct CDR3 sequences in total; 20% to 25% of them show up just once. Jointly, the top ten make up roughly 2.7% of the sample. The axillary draining lymph nodes of breast cancer patients were the source of the lymph node samples. Sequencing was performed on axillary lymph node tissue. The receptor source for this set is a female donor with breast cancer. Some clones in this sample may be carry-over from other donors' samples.

The table lists this clonotype with many counts. J is TRBJ2-2 and V is TRBV2, with 13 bases fitting TRBD2. This CDR3 contains 16 residues. Germline CDR1 and CDR2: SNHLY and FYNNEI. With 2 bases clipped from V and 6 bases from J, the junction kept 3 bases outside the gene matches. The CDR3 is CASSETSGRVAGELFF. As DNA, the CDR3 is TGTGCCAGCAGTGAAACTAGCGGGAGGGTGGCCGGGGAGCTGTTTTTT.

With regard to this clonotype: Being one base from a much bigger clone, this may be a read error. Likely a read error: the CDR3 ends without its conserved phenylalanine or tryptophan. This sequence joins TRBV9 and TRBJ2-7, with 10 bases lining up with TRBD2. The V gene's germline CDR1 is SGDLS and CDR2 YYNGEE. This CDR3 contains 17 residues. The trim removed 3 bases at V and 3 bases at J, leaving 12 bases unmatched. The CDR3, as DNA: TGTGCCAGCAGCGCCCATCCCTCGGGACTAGCGCGCTACGAGCAGTACTCC. Translating it yields CASSAHPSGLARYEQYS.

This clonotype was recorded at least ten times. The genes are TRBV18 and TRBJ1-6; D gene unclear. In germline, CDR1 is KGHSH, CDR2 LQKENI. The CDR3 has 14 residues. V gave up 2 bases and J gave up 6 bases, with 8 bases separating them. The CDR3 loop is CASSPTKINSPLHF. The DNA of the CDR3 is TGTGCCAGCTCACCAACGAAGATTAATTCACCCCTCCACTTT.

The table lists this clonotype with many counts. The CDR3, as DNA: TGTGCCAGCAGCCCACAGGGGATAGGGGGCTCACCCCTCCACTTT. As protein: CASSPQGIGGSPLHF. V gene TRBV9 combines with J gene TRBJ1-6; 7 bases fit TRBD1. Germline CDR1 is SGDLS and CDR2 is YYNGEE. The CDR3 length is 15 residues. The V and J ends lost 4 bases and 10 bases, in that order; junction bases with no gene match: 11.

A note on this clonotype: Because it lacks the conserved phenylalanine or tryptophan at the end, this CDR3 is likely a read error. The chain is built from TRBV18 and TRBJ2-5; 10 bases agree with TRBD1. Germline V CDR1 and CDR2: KGHSH, LQKENI. CDR3 length: 13 amino acids. V shed 6 bases, J shed 5 bases, and the junction held 3 bases outside the gene matches. The CDR3 spells CASSRGQGETQYL. The CDR3 bases are TGTGCCAGCTCCCGGGGACAGGGGGAGACCCAGTACCTC.

The V call is TRBV30, the J call TRBJ2-3; TRBD2 matches at 7 bases. The CDR3 length is 16 residues. CDR1 is GTSNPN and CDR2 is SVGIG in the germline V gene (reference sequence). J lost 0 bases, V lost 3 bases, and 9 bases had no gene match. CDR3 nucleotides: TGTGCCTGGAGCCCTCTTTTGCGGGAGAGCACAGATACGCAGTATTTT. It translates to CAWSPLLRESTDTQYF.

V is TRBV7-9 and J is TRBJ2-3; 14 positions match TRBD2. The V gene end was trimmed by 0 bases and the J gene end by 5 bases; junction bases not matched to a gene: 7. CDR1 SEHNR and CDR2 FQNEAQ come from the germline V gene (reference sequence). The CDR3 length is 18 residues. The CDR3 loop is CASSLASTSGRAVDTQYF. CDR3 bases: TGTGCCAGCAGCTTAGCGTCGACTAGCGGGAGGGCCGTAGATACGCAGTATTTT.

This clonotype was seen repeatedly, ten times or more. The V gene is TRBV6-5, the J gene TRBJ2-7, with 7 bases lining up with TRBD1. V lost 6 bases to trimming and J lost 0 bases; unmatched junction nucleotides: 8. CDR1 and CDR2 from the germline V gene are MNHEY and SVGAGI. There are 15 residues in the CDR3. Here the CDR3 reads CASRSPRQGSYEQYF. The CDR3 DNA reads TGTGCCAGCAGATCTCCGCGACAGGGCTCCTACGAGCAGTACTTC.

This clonotype occurred many times. The rearrangement links TRBV7-8 to TRBJ2-2; the match to TRBD2 covers 10 bases. Germline V gene lookup returns CDR1 SGHVS and CDR2 FQNEAQ. This CDR3 is built from 17 residues. Unmatched junction bases numbered 8, after V lost 1 base and J lost 6 bases. This CDR3 is CASSLVMVAGGAGELFF. The CDR3 DNA reads TGTGCCAGCAGCTTAGTTATGGTAGCGGGAGGAGCCGGGGAGCTGTTTTTT.

The table lists this clonotype with many counts. The chain couples TRBV12-3 or TRBV12-4 to TRBJ2-1; D gene ambiguous. This CDR3 has 11 amino acids. V dropped 6 bases and J dropped 4 bases, with 4 bases sitting between them. The CDR3 here is CASSKYNEQFF. The DNA of the CDR3 is TGTGCCAGCAGCAAATACAATGAGCAGTTCTTC.

The J gene is TRBJ1-5, the V gene TRBV30; no definite D call. The CDR3 length is 15 residues. Germline V lookup: CDR1 GTSNPN, CDR2 SVGIG (reference sequence). Trimming left V 2 bases short and J 4 bases short, with 15 bases between. The CDR3 loop is CAWSHQVGVNQPQHF. The CDR3 nucleotides read TGTGCCTGGAGTCACCAAGTGGGAGTGAATCAGCCCCAGCATTTT.

This clonotype was seen many times. The DNA for the CDR3 is TGTGCCTGGAGTGTCGCTAGCGGGAGCAAGACCCAGTACTTC. It specifies CAWSVASGSKTQYF. The rearrangement joins TRBV30 to TRBJ2-5; 10 positions agree with TRBD2. The CDR3 extends over 14 amino acids. Germline-derived CDR1 and CDR2 are GTSNPN and SVGIG (reference sequence). The trim removed 0 bases at V and 6 bases at J, leaving 4 bases unmatched.

For this clonotype: Possible read error: a much larger clone is one base away. V and J are TRBV28 and TRBJ2-7; 12 nucleotides match TRBD1. Germline assignment: CDR1 MDHEN and CDR2 SYDVKM. The CDR3 is 14 amino acids. The CDR3 DNA sequence: TGTGCCAGCACTTCCCGGGACAGGGGGCTCGAGCAGTGCTTC. Translation: CASTSRDRGLEQCF.

The chain uses TRBV10-2 and TRBJ2-1, with 8 bases lining up with TRBD1. Trimming removed 6 bases from V and 3 bases from J; junction bases left unmatched: 4. CDR1 WSHSY and CDR2 SAAADI come from the germline V gene. The CDR3 has 14 residues. CDR3 DNA sequence: TGCGCCAGCAGGGGACAGGAAGACTACAATGAGCAGTTCTTC. Translation: CASRGQEDYNEQFF.

This clonotype occurred many times. V is TRBV20-1 and J is TRBJ1-6; TRBD1 matches at 7 bases. CDR3 length equals 11 residues. V was clipped by 3 bases and J by 14 bases; unmatched bases: 4. The germline V gene encodes CDR1 DFQATT and CDR2 SNEGSKA (reference sequence). This CDR3 is CSASPTGTLHF. For the CDR3, the DNA is TGCAGTGCTAGCCCGACAGGGACCCTCCACTTT.

This clonotype was seen only a few times. A much larger clone is a single base away; this may be a read error. V is TRBV15 and J is TRBJ2-1, with D possibly being TRBD1 or TRBD2 (5 bases each). The CDR3 has 15 amino acids. V was cut by 1 base and J by 4 bases, with 11 bases left in between. Per germline, CDR1 LNHNV and CDR2 YYDKDF (reference sequence). The CDR3, as DNA: TGTGCCACCAGCAGAGTGGGACCGGGGTACAATGAGCAGTTCTTC. Amino acid sequence: CATSRVGPGYNEQFF.

This clonotype was observed at least ten times. This chain uses TRBV7-2 with TRBJ2-3; 7 bases match TRBD2. Per germline, CDR1 SGHTA and CDR2 FQGNSA. J was trimmed by 5 bases and V by 4 bases; bases with no gene match: 3. The CDR3 has 13 amino acids. Written as DNA, the CDR3 is TGTGCCAGCAGCTGGACTAGTCGAGATACGCAGTATTTT. Residues: CASSWTSRDTQYF.

This clonotype was picked up a small number of times. A read error may explain this, as a much larger clone is one base away. V usage is TRBV7-2 and J usage is TRBJ2-5; 11 nucleotides align to TRBD2. V shed 8 bases, J shed 4 bases, and the junction held 3 bases outside the gene matches. Germline CDR1 is SGHTA and CDR2 is FQGNSA. The CDR3 runs 13 residues. The CDR3 sequence: CASATSGRETQYF. In DNA, the CDR3 is TGTGCCAGCGCTACTAGCGGGAGAGAGACCCAGTACTTC.

Ten or more counts support this clonotype. The J gene is TRBJ1-3, the V gene TRBV19; the D is unclear. Trimming took 9 bases from V and 4 from J, leaving 13 bases between them. The CDR3 is made up of 13 amino acids. CDR1 and CDR2 from the germline V gene are LNHDA and SQIVND (reference sequence). The DNA of the CDR3 is TGTGCCAGCTCCACAGCCGTCGGAAACACCATATATTTT. Amino acids: CASSTAVGNTIYF.

This clonotype was counted at least ten times. The rearrangement uses TRBV6-2 or TRBV6-3 and TRBJ2-3, with TRBD2 identical over 7 bases. This CDR3 is 15 amino acids long. Germline V gives CDR1 MNHEY, CDR2 SVGEGT. V lost 4 bases to trimming and J lost 2 bases; unmatched junction nucleotides: 6. CDR3 nucleotide sequence: TGTGCCAGCAGTTCTTGGCGGGAGTTCACAGATACGCAGTATTTT. It is translated as CASSSWREFTDTQYF.

Concerning this clonotype itself: A clone one base away is much larger, so this may be a read error. The chain combines TRBV3-2 with TRBJ2-7. TRBV3-2 is flagged as a pseudogene. The CDR3 loop spans 14 amino acids. The CDR3 spells CASSQELRSYERYF. The CDR3 DNA sequence: TGTGCCAGCAGCCAAGAACTGAGATCCTACGAGCGGTACTTC.

Concerning this clonotype itself: Being one base from a much bigger clone, this may be a read error. The rearrangement links TRBV28 to TRBJ2-7; perhaps TRBD1 as D (6 bases). The CDR3 covers 14 residues. Trimming shortened V by 6 bases and J by 3 bases, and 15 bases separated the two germline ends. CDR1 and CDR2 (germline): MDHEN, SYDVKM. CDR3 bases: TGTGCCAGCAGGTCTGCAGGGGCCCACTACGAGCAGTACTTC. It yields the protein CASRSAGAHYEQYF.

This clonotype was observed many times. The J gene is TRBJ2-3, the V gene TRBV7-3, with 7 bases aligning to TRBD2. The trim removed 4 bases at V and 6 bases at J, leaving 10 bases unmatched. Germline-derived CDR1 and CDR2 are SGHTA and FQGTGA. The CDR3 length is 15 residues. Written as DNA, the CDR3 is TGTGCCAGCAGCTCAACGGGAGGCCCCGGGGATACGCAGTATTTT. It encodes CASSSTGGPGDTQYF.